Following are 7 T cell receptor beta chains from one sample sequenced in a study of blood T cell repertoires in COVID-19. Clones were read by immunoSEQ multiplex PCR, and TCRdb kept only the in-frame ones, dropping some. The profile covers approximately 150,000 clones, with approximately 73% appearing a single time and 4.2% taken by the ten largest. Sequences were obtained from peripheral blood. The receptors here all came from a man between 60 and 75 years old with acute or convalescent COVID-19.

This chain connects TRBV10-3 to TRBJ2-5; possible D gene TRBD2, 7 bases. V was cut by 4 bases and J by 5 bases, with 14 bases left in between. Germline V CDR1 and CDR2: ENHRY, SYGVKD. CDR3 length: 14 amino acids. CDR3 region: CAISAEGEGETQYF. In DNA, the CDR3 is TGTGCCATCAGTGCAGAGGGGGAGGGGGAGACCCAGTACTTC.

This chain links TRBV19 with TRBJ1-1; TRBD1 matches 10 bases. CDR1 LNHDA and CDR2 SQIVND come from the germline V gene (reference sequence). This CDR3 contains 16 residues. J was trimmed by 4 bases and V by 5 bases; bases with no gene match: 10. In DNA, the CDR3 is TGTGCCAGTAGTCTATCGACAGGGGGCACAGGCACTGAAGCTTTCTTT. It specifies CASSLSTGGTGTEAFF.

The chain links TRBV24-1 to TRBJ2-5, with D maybe TRBD1 (6 bases). Germline V CDR1 and CDR2: KGHDR, SFDVKD. This CDR3 region has 16 residues. V lost 3 bases, J lost 2 bases, and 15 bases lay in between. This chain's CDR3 is CATSDPSTGRQETQYF. Written as DNA, the CDR3 is TGTGCCACCAGTGATCCCTCGACAGGTCGACAAGAGACCCAGTACTTC.

Remarks on this clone: This CDR3 is also generated by other DNA sequences in the sample. The chain employs TRBV5-1 and TRBJ2-5, with D possibly matching TRBD2 (5 bases). Deletions cut 4 bases from V and 1 base from J, with 5 bases between. Germline V gene lookup returns CDR1 SGHRS and CDR2 YFSETQ. The CDR3 totals 12 residues. As DNA, the CDR3 is TGCGCCAGCAGCCGGGGCCAAGAGACCCAGTACTTC. This codes for CASSRGQETQYF.

V is TRBV2 and J is TRBJ1-1; D is undetermined. CDR3 length equals 14 residues. Trimming removed 3 bases from V and 0 bases from J, with 8 bases in between. Germline V gives CDR1 SNHLY, CDR2 FYNNEI. The CDR3 coding sequence is TGTGCCAGCAGTGAGTGGCGGGTGAACACTGAAGCTTTCTTT. It translates to CASSEWRVNTEAFF.

This clone was observed a single time. This chain connects TRBV5-4 to TRBJ2-7, with D perhaps TRBD1 (6 bases). Germline V gene sequence: CDR1 SGHNT, CDR2 YYREEE (reference sequence). The CDR3 loop spans 14 amino acids. V was trimmed by 4 bases and J by 4 bases, leaving 15 bases between them. In DNA form, the CDR3 reads TGTGCCAGCAGCCCTCAGGGGTCCGATTACGAGCAGTACTTC. This translates into CASSPQGSDYEQYF.

The chain combines TRBV28 with TRBJ1-5; 7 bases align to TRBD1. The CDR3 runs 16 residues. The J segment lost 7 bases and the V segment lost 3 bases, leaving 12 bases of the junction unmatched. The germline gives CDR1 MDHEN, CDR2 SYDVKM. The chain's CDR3 is CASSFPEDRLGQPQHF. CDR3 bases: TGTGCCAGCAGTTTTCCAGAGGACAGGTTAGGGCAGCCCCAGCATTTT.